These 23 T cell receptor beta chains share one sample of origin, sequenced in a study of T cell responses to AZD1222 COVID-19 vaccine. Assay: immunoSEQ multiplex PCR; the TCRdb copy retains only in-frame clones and omits some. The sample includes 150,000 to 200,000 clones, just over 85% of them seen just once. The specimen comprised peripheral blood, sampled 28 days after the second AZD1222 dose. These receptors all come from an adult who received the AZD1222 COVID-19 vaccine.

The CDR3 is CASSFPWGVDYSGPGELFF. In nucleotides, the CDR3 is TGTGCCAGCAGCTTTCCTTGGGGTGTGGATTATAGCGGCCCCGGGGAGCTGTTTTTT. This chain links TRBV7-9 with TRBJ2-2; TRBD2 is a possible D gene (6 bases). The CDR3 spans 19 residues. The V end lost 3 bases, the J end lost 6 bases, and 26 bases lay between the germline ends. Germline assignment: CDR1 SEHNR and CDR2 FQNEAQ (reference sequence).

The chain uses TRBV10-3 and TRBJ2-7; no clear D gene. The CDR3 has 13 amino acids. Per the germline V gene, CDR1 is ENHRY and CDR2 is SYGVKD. Trimming cost V 7 bases and J 6 bases, with 16 bases left between them. The CDR3 protein is CAITLAVSGEQYF. The CDR3 coding sequence is TGTGCCATCACTCTTGCGGTTTCTGGCGAGCAGTACTTC.

The V and J genes are TRBV6-1 and TRBJ1-5; maybe TRBD1 (5 bases). Deletions cut 1 base from V and 5 bases from J, with 9 bases between. The CDR3 has 14 residues. Germline loops: CDR1 MNHNS, CDR2 SASEGT. The CDR3 is CASSEGLGDQPQHF. CDR3 in DNA: TGTGCCAGCAGTGAAGGCTTGGGGGATCAGCCCCAGCATTTT.

This chain joins TRBV2 and TRBJ2-6; 7 nucleotides align to TRBD1. Germline V CDR1 and CDR2: SNHLY, FYNNEI. This CDR3 region has 16 residues. The J segment lost 2 bases and the V segment lost 5 bases, leaving 6 bases of the junction unmatched. The CDR3 nucleotides read TGTGCCAGCAGTCGGCTGAGGGGGCCTGGGGCCAACGTCCTGACTTTC. Its protein product is CASSRLRGPGANVLTF.

DNA for the CDR3: TGTGCCAGTAGTATGCAGGGAAGCACAGATACGCAGTATTTT. This sequence encodes CASSMQGSTDTQYF. The chain employs TRBV19 and TRBJ2-3; TRBD1 might be the D (5 bases). The germline V and J ends were trimmed by 3 bases and 0 bases, with 7 bases remaining between them. Germline values: CDR1 LNHDA, CDR2 SQIVND (reference sequence). CDR3 size: 14 residues.

This clone was counted only a few times. V gene TRBV5-6 combines with J gene TRBJ2-2, with TRBD2 identical over 7 bases. V shed 4 bases and J 4 bases; nucleotides not matched to a gene: 7. The CDR3 is 15 amino acids. Per germline, CDR1 SGHDT and CDR2 YYEEEE. In DNA form, the CDR3 reads TGTGCCAGCAGCCTCGGGACTACCCTCACCGGGGAGCTGTTTTTT. Translating gives CASSLGTTLTGELFF.

This clone was found a few times. The V call is TRBV5-1, the J call TRBJ1-2, with unresolved D. The CDR3 is 13 residues long. CDR1 is SGHRS, CDR2 YFSETQ, per germline. Trimming stripped 4 bases from V and 4 bases from J, with 11 bases between. The CDR3 nucleotides are TGCGCCAGCAGCCAGGTCGAGAGCTATGGCTACACCTTC. It encodes CASSQVESYGYTF.

The V call is TRBV18, the J call TRBJ2-1; 7 nucleotides align to TRBD2. With 2 bases clipped from V and 6 bases from J, the junction kept 4 bases outside the gene matches. Germline V gene data show CDR1 as KGHSH and CDR2 as LQKENI. This CDR3 has 14 residues. The CDR3 DNA reads TGTGCCAGCTCACCAGGGGGGGTAAGCAATGAGCAGTTCTTC. Encoded protein: CASSPGGVSNEQFF.

V and J are TRBV5-8 and TRBJ1-2, with D possibly being TRBD1 (5 bases). The CDR3 sequence is 13 residues long. Germline V gives CDR1 SGHTS, CDR2 YDEGEE. Between the trimmed V and J ends, which lost 4 bases and 2 bases, there was a span of 9 bases. The CDR3 reads CASSTRQNYGYTF. CDR3 sequence (DNA): TGTGCCAGCAGCACACGACAGAACTATGGCTACACCTTC. The entire variable domain, with the rest obtained from reference TRBV5-8 and TRBJ1-2, is as follows: EAGVTQSPTHLIKTRGQQATLRCSPISGHTSVYWYQQALGLGLQFLLWYDEGEERNRGNFPPRFSGRQFPNYSSELNVNALELEDSALYLCASSTRQNYGYTFGSGTRLTVV.

The genes are TRBV4-3 and TRBJ2-7; no clear D gene. Germline-derived CDR1 and CDR2 are LGHNA and YSLEER. V gave up 4 bases and J gave up 2 bases, with 12 bases separating them. This CDR3 region has 14 residues. CDR3 nucleotides: TGCGCCAGCAGCCGCCGTCATGAGACCTACGAGCAGTACTTC. Protein product: CASSRRHETYEQYF.

The chain combines TRBV9 with TRBJ2-3, with 7 bases identical to TRBD1. V dropped 4 bases and J dropped 2; count of bases not matched to a gene: 7. This CDR3 is 15 amino acids long. Germline assignment: CDR1 SGDLS and CDR2 YYNGEE. The CDR3 bases are TGTGCCAGCAGCTACAGGGGCTCCCCCACAGATACGCAGTATTTT. Its protein is CASSYRGSPTDTQYF.

This clone appeared once. The chain recombines TRBV30 with TRBJ1-4; TRBD1 matches at 9 bases. CDR3 length: 13 amino acids. The V segment lost 5 bases and the J segment 7 bases; nucleotides outside the gene matches: 5. Germline V lookup: CDR1 GTSNPN, CDR2 SVGIG (reference sequence). CDR3 protein: CAWWTGEGEKLFF. The CDR3 region has the DNA TGTGCCTGGTGGACAGGGGAGGGTGAAAAACTGTTTTTT.

The chain carries TRBV7-9 and TRBJ2-3; maybe TRBD1 (5 bases). This CDR3 contains 17 residues. V lost 2 bases and J 0 bases, leaving 15 bases between the germline ends. CDR1 and CDR2 from the germline V gene are SEHNR and FQNEAQ (reference sequence). CDR3 sequence (DNA): TGTGCCAGCAGCTTACATCTACAGGTGACTAGCACAGATACGCAGTATTTT. Amino acids: CASSLHLQVTSTDTQYF.

The chain couples TRBV6-6 to TRBJ2-4, with 11 bases fitting TRBD2. Germline CDR1 MNHNY, CDR2 SVGAGI (reference sequence). V lost 3 bases to trimming and J lost 4 bases; unmatched junction nucleotides: 2. There are 15 residues in the CDR3. The DNA of the CDR3 is TGTGCCAGCAGTTATAGCGGGGGGGAGAAAAACATTCAGTACTTC. Translation gives CASSYSGGEKNIQYF.

This clone was seen just once. The rearrangement links TRBV4-1 to TRBJ1-1, with a possible D match to TRBD1 (5 bases). The germline V and J ends were trimmed by 0 bases and 4 bases, with 15 bases remaining between them. Germline V gene data show CDR1 as MGHRA and CDR2 as YSYEKL. This CDR3 contains 16 residues. The DNA for the CDR3 is TGCGCCAGCAGCCAAGATCGAAATGGCGGGGGCACTGAAGCTTTCTTT. Its protein is CASSQDRNGGGTEAFF.

The chain couples TRBV28 to TRBJ2-5, with D possibly TRBD1 on 6 matching bases. V dropped 6 bases and J dropped 1 base, with 15 bases sitting between them. The CDR3 sequence is 15 residues long. Germline values: CDR1 MDHEN, CDR2 SYDVKM. The CDR3 bases are TGTGCCAGCAGCGCAAGGGGGTACGGCCAAGAGACCCAGTACTTC. This translates into CASSARGYGQETQYF.

A remark on this clone: Other nucleotide sequences in the sample specify the same CDR3. The V gene is TRBV7-9, the J gene TRBJ1-2, with D perhaps TRBD1 (5 bases). The germline V gene has CDR1 SEHNR and CDR2 FQNEAQ (reference sequence). V gave up 5 bases and J gave up 0 bases, with 13 bases separating them. The CDR3 spans 15 residues. The CDR3, as DNA: TGTGCCAGCAGCCTGGCCGGGGGGACTAACTATGGCTACACCTTC. It translates to CASSLAGGTNYGYTF.

The rearrangement links TRBV7-2 to TRBJ1-3; 8 bases map to TRBD1. The V gene end was trimmed by 2 bases and the J gene end by 4 bases; junction bases not matched to a gene: 10. Germline CDR1 SGHTA, CDR2 FQGNSA. This CDR3 comprises 17 residues. CDR3 bases: TGTGCCAGCAGCTTATGGGCAGGGGGCGCGTCAGGAAACACCATATATTTT. Translated, it gives CASSLWAGGASGNTIYF.

The chain joins TRBV11-3 to TRBJ2-3; D is undetermined. This CDR3 is 13 amino acids long. V lost 3 bases and J 1 base, leaving 5 bases between the germline ends. CDR1 is SGHNT, CDR2 YENEEA, per germline. The CDR3 DNA reads TGTGCCAGCAGCTTCGAGGGCACAGATACGCAGTATTTT. This codes for CASSFEGTDTQYF. The entire variable domain, with the rest obtained from reference TRBV11-3 and TRBJ2-3, is as follows: EAGVVQSPRYKIIEKKQPVAFWCNPISGHNTLYWYLQNLGQGPELLIRYENEEAVDDSQLPKDRFSAERLKGVDSTLKIQPAELGDSAVYLCASSFEGTDTQYFGPGTRLTVL.

The CDR3 DNA reads TGTGCCAGCAGCAAGGGACTCCTTAGTGGCGGGGAGCTGTTTTTT. Translating it yields CASSKGLLSGGELFF. This rearrangement joins TRBV9 to TRBJ2-2; possible D gene TRBD2, 6 bases. Trimming shortened V by 4 bases and J by 7 bases, and 17 bases separated the two germline ends. CDR3 length equals 15 residues. Germline V gene data show CDR1 as SGDLS and CDR2 as YYNGEE. Full variable domain (remainder filled in from reference TRBV9 and TRBJ2-2): DSGVTQTPKHLITATGQRVTLRCSPRSGDLSVYWYQQSLDQGLQFLIQYYNGEERAKGNILERFSAQQFPDLHSELNLSSLELGDSALYFCASSKGLLSGGELFFGEGSRLTVL.

V is TRBV11-2 and J is TRBJ2-5; D possibly corresponds to TRBD1 (6 bases). This CDR3 is built from 15 residues. V lost 0 bases and J lost 4, with 12 bases in between. In germline, CDR1 is SGHAT, CDR2 FQNNGV. The CDR3 sequence is CASSLDPYRAETQYF. The CDR3 DNA follows: TGTGCCAGCAGCTTAGACCCATACAGGGCAGAGACCCAGTACTTC.

The chain links TRBV7-9 to TRBJ2-5; D gene ambiguous. Germline V gene data show CDR1 as SEHNR and CDR2 as FQNEAQ (reference sequence). Trimming removed 2 bases at V and 1 base at J, with 5 bases between. The CDR3 extends over 13 amino acids. The CDR3 sequence is CASSLSSQETQYF. The CDR3 DNA sequence: TGTGCCAGCAGCTTATCGAGCCAAGAGACCCAGTACTTC. Full variable domain (remainder filled in from reference TRBV7-9 and TRBJ2-5): DTGVSQNPRHKITKRGQNVTFRCDPISEHNRLYWYRQTLGQGPEFLTYFQNEAQLEKSRLLSDRFSAERPKGSFSTLEIQRTEQGDSAMYLCASSLSSQETQYFGPGTRLLVL.

V gene TRBV19 combines with J gene TRBJ1-5; 7 bases are shared with TRBD1. The trim removed 4 bases at V and 4 bases at J, leaving 7 bases unmatched. In germline, CDR1 is LNHDA, CDR2 SQIVND (reference sequence). There are 15 residues in the CDR3. Written as DNA, the CDR3 is TGTGCCAGTAGTACCCAGGGGGGTGGGAATCAGCCCCAGCATTTT. Its protein is CASSTQGGGNQPQHF.